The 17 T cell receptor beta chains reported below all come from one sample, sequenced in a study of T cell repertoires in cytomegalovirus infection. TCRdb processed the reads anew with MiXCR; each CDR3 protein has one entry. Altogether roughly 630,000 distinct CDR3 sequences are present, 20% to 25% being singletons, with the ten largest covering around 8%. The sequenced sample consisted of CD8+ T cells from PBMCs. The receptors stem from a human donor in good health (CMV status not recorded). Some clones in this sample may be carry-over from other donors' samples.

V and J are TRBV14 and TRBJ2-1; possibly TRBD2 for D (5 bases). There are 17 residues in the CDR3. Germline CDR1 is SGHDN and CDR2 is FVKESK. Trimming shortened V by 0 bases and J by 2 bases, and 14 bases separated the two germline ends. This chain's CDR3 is CASSQEEGIIPYNEQFF. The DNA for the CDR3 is TGTGCCAGCAGCCAAGAAGAGGGAATCATCCCCTACAATGAGCAGTTCTTC.

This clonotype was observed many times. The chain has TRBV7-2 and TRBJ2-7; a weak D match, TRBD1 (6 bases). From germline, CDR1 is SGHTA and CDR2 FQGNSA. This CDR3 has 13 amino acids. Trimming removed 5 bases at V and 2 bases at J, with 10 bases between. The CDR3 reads CASSPGDAYEQYV. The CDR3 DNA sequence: TGTGCCAGCAGCCCAGGGGACGCCTACGAGCAGTACGTC.

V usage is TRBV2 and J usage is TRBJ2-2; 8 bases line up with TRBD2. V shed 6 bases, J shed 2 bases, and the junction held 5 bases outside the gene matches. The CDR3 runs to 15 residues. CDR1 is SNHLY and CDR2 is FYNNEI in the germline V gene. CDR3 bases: TGTGCCAGCAGATCGACTAGCGTAAACACCGGGGAGCTGTTTTTT. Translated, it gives CASRSTSVNTGELFF.

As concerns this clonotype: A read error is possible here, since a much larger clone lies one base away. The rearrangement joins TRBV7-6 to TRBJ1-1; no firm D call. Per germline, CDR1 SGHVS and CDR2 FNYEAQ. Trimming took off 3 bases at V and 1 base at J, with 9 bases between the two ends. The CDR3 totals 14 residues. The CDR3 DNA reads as TGTGCCAGCAGCTTTGGGGAGGGGAACACTGAAGCTTTCTTT. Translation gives CASSFGEGNTEAFF. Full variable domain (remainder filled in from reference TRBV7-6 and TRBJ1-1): GAGVSQSPRYKVTKRGQDVALRCDPISGHVSLYWYRQALGQGPEFLTYFNYEAQQDKSGLPNDRFSAERPEGSISTLTIQRTEQRDSAMYRCASSFGEGNTEAFFGQGTRLTVV.

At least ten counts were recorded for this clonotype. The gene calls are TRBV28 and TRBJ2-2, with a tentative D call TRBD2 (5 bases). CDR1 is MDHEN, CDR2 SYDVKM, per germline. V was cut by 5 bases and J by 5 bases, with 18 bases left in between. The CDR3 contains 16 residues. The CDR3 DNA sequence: TGTGCCAGCAGTCCGCCGGACGTCAGCGGTACCGGGGAGCTGTTTTTT. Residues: CASSPPDVSGTGELFF.

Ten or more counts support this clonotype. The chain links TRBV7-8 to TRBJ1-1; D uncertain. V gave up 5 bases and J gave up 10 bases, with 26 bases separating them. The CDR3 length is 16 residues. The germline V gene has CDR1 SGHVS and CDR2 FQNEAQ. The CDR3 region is CASSTPGRPNDFGAFF. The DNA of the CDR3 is TGTGCCAGCAGCACCCCCGGTAGGCCTAACGACTTTGGAGCTTTCTTT.

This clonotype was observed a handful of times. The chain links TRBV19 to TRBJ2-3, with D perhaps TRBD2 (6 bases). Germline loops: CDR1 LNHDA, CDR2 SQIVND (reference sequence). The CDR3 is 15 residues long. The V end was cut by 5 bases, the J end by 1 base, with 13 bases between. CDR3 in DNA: TGTGCCAGTAGTCCCCCGGGACTTCGCACAGATACGCAGTATTTT. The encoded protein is CASSPPGLRTDTQYF. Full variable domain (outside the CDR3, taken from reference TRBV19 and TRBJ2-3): DGGITQSPKYLFRKEGQNVTLSCEQNLNHDAMYWYRQDPGQGLRLIYYSQIVNDFQKGDIAEGYSVSREKKESFPLTVTSAQKNPTAFYLCASSPPGLRTDTQYFGPGTRLTVL.

CDR3 nucleotides: TGTGCCAGCAGCTTACGACCCAGGACAGGGGGCAATGAGCAGTTCTTC. As protein: CASSLRPRTGGNEQFF. The chain is built from TRBV7-9 and TRBJ2-1, with 10 bases fitting TRBD1. CDR1 and CDR2 (germline): SEHNR, FQNEAQ (reference sequence). V shed 2 bases, J shed 6 bases, and the junction held 7 bases outside the gene matches. The CDR3 is 16 residues long.

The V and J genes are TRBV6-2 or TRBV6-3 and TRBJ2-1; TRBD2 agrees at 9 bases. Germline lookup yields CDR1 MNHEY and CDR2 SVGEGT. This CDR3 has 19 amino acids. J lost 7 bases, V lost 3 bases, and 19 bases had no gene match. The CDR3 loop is CASSYWGSFGGGARNEQFF. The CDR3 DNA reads TGTGCCAGCAGTTATTGGGGTTCATTTGGCGGGGGGGCTCGGAATGAGCAGTTCTTC.

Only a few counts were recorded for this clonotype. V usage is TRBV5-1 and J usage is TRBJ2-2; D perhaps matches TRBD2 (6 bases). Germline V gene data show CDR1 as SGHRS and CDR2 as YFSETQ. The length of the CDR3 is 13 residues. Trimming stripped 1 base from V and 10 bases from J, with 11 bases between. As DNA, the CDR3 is TGCGCCAGCAGCTTGAAGTCGGGAGAGGAGCTGTTTTTT. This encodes CASSLKSGEELFF.

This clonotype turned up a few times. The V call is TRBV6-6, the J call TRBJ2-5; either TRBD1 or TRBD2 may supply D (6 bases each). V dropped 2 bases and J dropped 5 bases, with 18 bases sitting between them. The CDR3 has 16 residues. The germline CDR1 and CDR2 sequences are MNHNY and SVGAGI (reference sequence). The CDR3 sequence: CASSYRGGPVVETQYF. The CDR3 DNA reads TGTGCCAGCAGTTACCGAGGGGGGCCCGTGGTGGAGACCCAGTACTTC.

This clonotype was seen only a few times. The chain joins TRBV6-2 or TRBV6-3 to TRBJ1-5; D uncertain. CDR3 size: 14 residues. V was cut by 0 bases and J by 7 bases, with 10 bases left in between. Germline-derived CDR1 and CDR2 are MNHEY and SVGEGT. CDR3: CASSYSVQIQPQHF. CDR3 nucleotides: TGTGCCAGCAGTTACTCTGTCCAAATCCAGCCCCAGCATTTT.

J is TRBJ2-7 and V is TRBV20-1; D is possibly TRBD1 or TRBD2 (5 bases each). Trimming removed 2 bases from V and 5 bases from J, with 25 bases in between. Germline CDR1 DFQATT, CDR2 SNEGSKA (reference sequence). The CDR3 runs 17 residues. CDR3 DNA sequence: TGCAGTGCTAGACCTCTCGGGGAAGGGGCGCCTTTGGACGAGCAGTACTTC. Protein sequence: CSARPLGEGAPLDEQYF.

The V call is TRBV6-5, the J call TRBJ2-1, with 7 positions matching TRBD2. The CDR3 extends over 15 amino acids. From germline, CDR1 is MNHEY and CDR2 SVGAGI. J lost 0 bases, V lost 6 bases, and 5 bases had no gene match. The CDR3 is CASSKTSLSYNEQFF. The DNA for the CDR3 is TGTGCCAGCAGCAAGACTAGCCTCTCCTACAATGAGCAGTTCTTC.

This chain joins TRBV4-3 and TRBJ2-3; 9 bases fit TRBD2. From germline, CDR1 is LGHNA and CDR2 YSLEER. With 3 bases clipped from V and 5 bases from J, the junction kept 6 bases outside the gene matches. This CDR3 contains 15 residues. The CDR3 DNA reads TGCGCCAGCAGCCAGAGCGGGGGGCGAGGAGATACGCAGTATTTT. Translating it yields CASSQSGGRGDTQYF.

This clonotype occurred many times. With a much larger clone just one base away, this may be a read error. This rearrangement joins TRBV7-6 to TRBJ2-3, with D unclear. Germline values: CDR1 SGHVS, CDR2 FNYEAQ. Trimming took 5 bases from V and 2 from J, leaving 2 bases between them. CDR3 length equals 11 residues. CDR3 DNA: TGTGCCAGCAGCAACACAGATACGCAGTATTTT. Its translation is CASSNTDTQYF.

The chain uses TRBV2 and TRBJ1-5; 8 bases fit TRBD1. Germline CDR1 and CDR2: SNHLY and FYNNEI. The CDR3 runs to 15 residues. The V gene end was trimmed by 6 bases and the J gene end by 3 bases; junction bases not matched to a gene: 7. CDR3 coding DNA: TGTGCCAGCAGCCGCAGGACAGGGAACAATCAGCCCCAGCATTTT. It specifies CASSRRTGNNQPQHF.